One sample yielded the 22 T cell receptor beta chains listed below, sequenced in a study of blood T cells in healthy people across ages. The second PCR ran roughly 7 to 11 cycles with a sample-barcoded 5' primer and J-beta primers. Using its own MiXCR run on the 5' RACE reads, TCRdb lists one record per CDR3 protein. Seen here are about 1.8 million distinct CDR3 sequences, about 50% observed once, and the top ten hold over 2%. Sequences were obtained from blood. These receptors all stem from a woman aged 40-49 years in good health.

The chain uses TRBV4-1 and TRBJ1-6; D is possibly TRBD1 (6 bases). Trimming took 4 bases from V and 5 from J, leaving 12 bases between them. Germline-derived CDR1 and CDR2 are MGHRA and YSYEKL. This CDR3 contains 15 residues. The CDR3 coding sequence is TGCGCCAGCAGCCTGGAGGGGGTTGATAATTCACCCCTCCACTTT. This encodes CASSLEGVDNSPLHF.

In this sample, this clonotype turned up a few times. The chain combines TRBV24-1 with TRBJ1-2; D is possibly TRBD1 (6 bases). The CDR3 sequence is 15 residues long. Trimming pared 2 bases from V and 7 bases from J, leaving 16 bases between. Germline V gene data show CDR1 as KGHDR and CDR2 as SFDVKD. The CDR3 nucleotides read TGTGCCACCAGTGATTCCACAGGGTGGGGCTTTGGCTACACCTTC. Its protein product is CATSDSTGWGFGYTF.

The chain's CDR3 is CASSPGSNNEQFF. The CDR3 DNA reads TGTGCCAGCAGCCCTGGCTCGAACAATGAGCAGTTCTTC. The rearrangement joins TRBV7-6 to TRBJ2-1; D ambiguous. V lost 5 bases and J lost 5, with 10 bases in between. Germline values: CDR1 SGHVS, CDR2 FNYEAQ. The CDR3 extends over 13 amino acids.

The V gene is TRBV4-3, the J gene TRBJ1-5, with TRBD1 matching over 8 bases. Trimming at V came to 0 bases and at J to 5 bases, leaving 0 bases not matched to a gene. CDR3 length: 14 residues. Germline assignment: CDR1 LGHNA and CDR2 YSLEER. As DNA, the CDR3 is TGCGCCAGCAGCCAAGAACAGGGGGATCAGCCCCAGCATTTT. This codes for CASSQEQGDQPQHF.

This clonotype was counted only a few times. V usage is TRBV5-6 and J usage is TRBJ2-1; TRBD2 agrees at 10 bases. The CDR3 contains 18 residues. The V segment lost 0 bases and the J segment 3 bases; nucleotides outside the gene matches: 9. The V gene's germline CDR1 is SGHDT and CDR2 YYEEEE. The CDR3 spells CASSLGGGTSGIYNEQFF. DNA of the CDR3: TGTGCCAGCAGCTTGGGGGGAGGAACTAGCGGGATCTACAATGAGCAGTTCTTC.

This clonotype was seen only once. The chain employs TRBV7-2 and TRBJ2-5; no clear D. This CDR3 has 15 amino acids. The V gene's germline CDR1 is SGHTA and CDR2 FQGNSA. The ends were cut back, 2 bases at V and 1 base at J, with 11 bases in the middle. The CDR3 spells CASSLWAGPQETQYF. DNA for the CDR3: TGTGCCAGCAGCTTATGGGCAGGCCCCCAAGAGACCCAGTACTTC.

This sequence joins TRBV29-1 and TRBJ1-1, with a possible D match to TRBD1 (5 bases). Looked up from germline, CDR1 is SQVTM and CDR2 is ANQGSEA. V was shortened by 7 bases and J by 1 base, with 10 bases between the two germline ends. The CDR3 length is 12 residues. In nucleotides, the CDR3 is TGCAGCGGGAAGACAGAGAACACTGAAGCTTTCTTT. It encodes CSGKTENTEAFF.

This chain connects TRBV27 to TRBJ2-3, with 9 bases fitting TRBD2. The ends lost 4 bases at V and 2 bases at J; junction bases unmatched: 4. There are 15 residues in the CDR3. Germline values: CDR1 MNHEY, CDR2 SMNVEV (reference sequence). CDR3 in amino acids: CASSCQRGATDTQYF. CDR3 nucleotides: TGTGCCAGCAGTTGCCAGCGGGGGGCCACAGATACGCAGTATTTT.

The chain recombines TRBV7-9 with TRBJ2-6; TRBD1 might be the D (6 bases). Germline CDR1 SEHNR, CDR2 FQNEAQ (reference sequence). The germline V and J ends were trimmed by 3 bases and 0 bases, with 15 bases remaining between them. The CDR3 consists of 18 residues. The CDR3 region is CASSFPGAPLSGANVLTF. The CDR3 DNA reads TGTGCCAGCAGCTTCCCAGGGGCCCCACTCTCTGGGGCCAACGTCCTGACTTTC.

Points on this clonotype: Germline and junction disagree at one end, which may indicate a read error. The chain employs TRBV28 and TRBJ1-2, with a possible D match to TRBD1 (5 bases). The CDR3 extends over 12 amino acids. CDR1 and CDR2 from the germline V gene are MDHEN and SYDVKM. CDR3 sequence (DNA): TGTGCCAGCATGGGGACTGACTATGGCTGCACCTTC. As protein: CASMGTDYGCTF.

The chain links TRBV27 to TRBJ2-5; possibly TRBD2 for D (5 bases). The tail of the sequence fits TRBJ2-7 better, so the J call may be wrong. This CDR3 comprises 15 residues. Germline CDR1 and CDR2: MNHEY and SMNVEV (reference sequence). The CDR3 region is CASRFDGGSGNEQYF. The CDR3 nucleotides read TGTGCCAGCAGATTCGACGGAGGCTCGGGGAACGAGCAGTACTTC.

This chain connects TRBV5-1 to TRBJ1-1, with 8 bases matching TRBD1. V shed 3 bases and J 4 bases; nucleotides not matched to a gene: 5. Per the germline V gene, CDR1 is SGHRS and CDR2 is YFSETQ. CDR3 size: 14 residues. The CDR3 loop is CASSSRQGSTEAFF. Written as DNA, the CDR3 is TGCGCCAGCAGCTCGCGACAGGGGAGCACTGAAGCTTTCTTT.

This clonotype appeared a few times. The chain couples TRBV20-1 to TRBJ2-1; TRBD2 matches 9 bases. The CDR3 sequence is 16 residues long. From germline, CDR1 is DFQATT and CDR2 SNEGSKA (reference sequence). V was pared by 5 bases and J by 6 bases, with 14 bases of the junction left unmatched. The CDR3 DNA reads TGCAGTGCTTACCTAACCGGGACTAGCAAAATCAATGAGCAGTTCTTC. Its protein product is CSAYLTGTSKINEQFF.

The chain uses TRBV20-1 and TRBJ2-7; perhaps TRBD1 as D (6 bases). This CDR3 region has 14 residues. V was trimmed by 3 bases and J by 0 bases, leaving 12 bases between them. Looked up from germline, CDR1 is DFQATT and CDR2 is SNEGSKA (reference sequence). CDR3 sequence reads: CSARRDTSSYEQYF. CDR3 nucleotide sequence: TGCAGTGCTAGGAGGGACACCTCCTCCTACGAGCAGTACTTC.

The chain recombines TRBV6-5 with TRBJ1-1; the D is unclear. Germline V gene lookup returns CDR1 MNHEY and CDR2 SVGAGI. V gave up 5 bases and J gave up 2 bases, with 12 bases separating them. There are 14 residues in the CDR3. The chain's CDR3 is CASSTGSTNTEAFF. The CDR3 DNA follows: TGTGCCAGCAGTACCGGGAGCACAAACACTGAAGCTTTCTTT.

V is TRBV27 and J is TRBJ2-1; 10 bases map to TRBD2. V was pared by 6 bases and J by 0 bases, with 8 bases of the junction left unmatched. Germline values: CDR1 MNHEY, CDR2 SMNVEV (reference sequence). There are 17 residues in the CDR3. The CDR3 DNA reads as TGTGCCAGCAGGCAAGCGGGGGGGCCGAGCTCCTACAATGAGCAGTTCTTC. Translating it yields CASRQAGGPSSYNEQFF.

The rearrangement joins TRBV12-3 or TRBV12-4 to TRBJ2-4; D is uncertain. V shed 3 bases and J shed 0 bases, with 9 bases lying between them. CDR3 length equals 15 residues. CDR3 protein: CASSFIGQAKNIQYF. The CDR3, as DNA: TGTGCCAGCAGTTTTATAGGGCAAGCCAAAAACATTCAGTACTTC.

This chain connects TRBV28 to TRBJ2-1; D may be TRBD1 or TRBD2 (5 bases each). This CDR3 has 15 amino acids. V was clipped by 3 bases and J by 8 bases, with 17 bases between them. Germline CDR1 is MDHEN and CDR2 is SYDVKM. CDR3 amino acids: CASSFATPSGHEQFF. The CDR3 region has the DNA TGTGCCAGCAGTTTCGCTACTCCGTCGGGGCATGAGCAGTTCTTC.

This clonotype was seen a handful of times. Here the CDR3 reads CASSVGSTSTDTQYF. The CDR3, as DNA: TGTGCCAGCAGCGTAGGTTCAACTAGCACAGATACGCAGTATTTT. The V and J genes are TRBV9 and TRBJ2-3; D not certain. V lost 0 bases, J lost 0 bases, and 8 bases lay in between. The CDR3 is 15 residues long. Germline values: CDR1 SGDLS, CDR2 YYNGEE. Full variable domain (outside the CDR3, taken from reference TRBV9 and TRBJ2-3): DSGVTQTPKHLITATGQRVTLRCSPRSGDLSVYWYQQSLDQGLQFLIQYYNGEERAKGNILERFSAQQFPDLHSELNLSSLELGDSALYFCASSVGSTSTDTQYFGPGTRLTVL.

This clonotype was detected a few times. The V gene is TRBV3-1, the J gene TRBJ1-2; D is undetermined. The V gene lost 8 bases and the J gene lost 8 bases, with 12 bases spanning the gap. The CDR3 runs to 11 residues. Germline assignment: CDR1 LGHDT and CDR2 YNNKEL (reference sequence). CDR3 residues: CASLWGEGYTF. The CDR3 DNA follows: TGTGCCAGCCTGTGGGGAGAGGGCTACACCTTC. The full variable domain, with the rest looked up from reference TRBV3-1 and TRBJ1-2, is DTAVSQTPKYLVTQMGNDKSIKCEQNLGHDTMYWYKQDSKKFLKIMFSYNNKELIINETVPNRFSPKSPDKAHLNLHINSLELGDSAVYFCASLWGEGYTFGSGTRLTVV.

The genes are TRBV7-9 and TRBJ1-2, with D possibly being TRBD1 (6 bases). Trimming shortened V by 6 bases and J by 3 bases, and 17 bases separated the two germline ends. The CDR3 covers 15 residues. CDR1 and CDR2 from the germline V gene are SEHNR and FQNEAQ (reference sequence). This chain's CDR3 is CASSLLIGTYYGYTF. As DNA, the CDR3 is TGTGCCAGCAGTTTGCTAATAGGGACATACTATGGCTACACCTTC.

This rearrangement joins TRBV13 to TRBJ2-1, with TRBD1 matching 9 bases. Germline CDR1 and CDR2: PRHDT and FYEKMQ (reference sequence). V shed 3 bases, J shed 6 bases, and the junction held 6 bases outside the gene matches. The length of the CDR3 is 15 residues. The CDR3: CASSFPGQGTNEQFF. Here the CDR3 DNA reads TGTGCCAGCAGCTTCCCGGGACAGGGTACCAATGAGCAGTTCTTC.